This T cell receptor (beta chain) was recorded in a study of blood T cell repertoires in COVID-19. Study-wide background: Samples of COVID-19 (acute and convalescent) were obtained from the United States, Italy and Spain.

This CDR3 region has 20 residues. The V gene's germline CDR1 is MDHEN and CDR2 SYDVKM. J was trimmed by 2 bases and V by 8 bases; bases with no gene match: 23. Participant-given clinical history determined each cohort assignment. Sequenced by immunoSEQ multiplex PCR; TCRdb stores in-frame clones only, minus some. This sample has 200,000 to 250,000 clones, with approximately 90% found just once. The sample taken for sequencing was PBMCs or T cells enriched from blood (not recorded which). The rearrangement uses TRBV28 and TRBJ2-5; 10 bases fit TRBD2. This TCR was sampled from a woman aged 30 to 39 who had recovered from COVID-19. CDR3 coding DNA: TGTGCCAGCCTCAGTTTGACGATCACCGGGACTAGCGAATATCAAGAGACCCAGTACTTC. Its protein product is CASLSLTITGTSEYQETQYF.